This T cell receptor beta chain was obtained from a study of cytomegalovirus exposure and HLA in healthy donors (dated by TCRdb to about 2017). Some background on the complete study: According to a later analysis, one platform produced both the 100 to 150 validation repertoires and the 666 repertoires of the first cohort. The study was designed to test whether signatures of past pathogen exposure could be identified by cataloging public T cell receptors. Besides the first cohort of more than 650 subjects, a separate validation cohort made up of over 95 different subjects was used. To predict cytomegalovirus infection status, the study combined high-throughput TCR immunosequencing, statistical association of individual TCRs with disease status, and machine learning. General conclusions and limits of the study: Of the cluster scores, roughly 95% were above 0 in a later analysis, which found that TCRs clustered in the first cohort also tended to co-occur in the approximately 120 validation repertoires. Cytomegalovirus status was reported to be diagnosed by the classifier with high specificity and sensitivity in both the original and validation cohorts. Most TCR sequences were seen in very few donors, while some public TCRs were found in many individuals. The study gave a list of about 160 TCR beta chains associated with cytomegalovirus. According to the authors, the approach could potentially be generalized to other disease states and immunological phenotypes. A later analysis lacked HLA typing for the validation cohort, so it scored co-occurrence in that cohort across all 130 or so repertoires. In vitro tests confirmed that a few of the cytomegalovirus-associated TCR beta chains recognize cytomegalovirus antigens.

V is clipped by 1 base and J by 6 bases, and the sequence between their germline boundaries is 7 bases long. CDR1 and CDR2 (LNHNV, YYDKDF) derive from the germline V gene (reference sequence). From the cysteine up to the phenylalanine, the CDR3 has a length of 12 residues. Of the read, only the CDR3 DNA is kept; its 36 bases are in frame from base 1. The protocol used for the library was the immunoSEQ multiplex PCR assay. The source study handled its data this way. To diagnose cytomegalovirus status from the catalog of TCR beta chain sequences, a statistical classification framework was built. The source is immuneACCESS, and TCRdb retained only in-frame sequences with V and J called. Part of the clones is not carried over; for the studies checked, unresolved V genes explain less than half of this, and the remainder is unexplained. V and J calls and clone size come straight from that table; D and trimming were deduced from the DNA. This sample has about 98,000 clones in its table, and around 90% of those were observed once. The ten top clones hold more than 3% of the sample.

Notes on this clone: Its binding antigen is unknown. No much larger clone is present one base from it, and per-base qualities are unavailable.

The donors belonged to the validation cohort of around 110 subjects, which was separate from the approximately 660-subject first cohort. The TCR originated in a woman in her thirties in good health and CMV-seronegative. The rearrangement joined TRBV15 to TRBJ2-7; a tentative D call is TRBD2 (6 bases match). Sequencing used PBMCs. The nucleotide sequence reads TGTGCCACCAGCAGAGCCGGGGGCGAGCAGTACTTC. Its protein reads: CATSRAGGEQYF.